Presented here are 13 T cell receptor beta chains from one specimen sequenced in a study of T cell clusters in autoimmune cytopenias. TRB was amplified by touch-down multiplex PCR, primer pools A and B combined. TCRdb reanalyzed the multiplex PCR reads, giving one entry per CDR3 protein sequence and no DNA. This sample carries approximately 6,100 distinct CDR3 sequences, with under 20% going to the ten biggest clones. TRB was amplified from about 250 ng of peripheral blood genomic DNA per sample. Material: peripheral blood. These receptors all stem from a human donor with an autoimmune cytopenia or autoimmune hepatitis (not recorded which).

V is TRBV4-3 and J is TRBJ1-2; TCRdb selects TRBD1, and the lack of DNA leaves this call unchecked. CDR1 LGHNA and CDR2 YSLEER come from the germline V gene. The CDR3 runs 16 residues. The CDR3 here is CASSQELTQGGLGYTF.

This clonotype is deemed medium-sized (0.01 to 0.1%) by its frequency. The V and J genes are TRBV5-6 and TRBJ2-3; TCRdb lists TRBD1, though no DNA is available to test this call. The CDR3 covers 15 residues. CDR1 is SGHDT and CDR2 is YYEEEE in the germline V gene. CDR3 loop: CASSLAWGGTDTQYF.

In terms of frequency, this clonotype is medium-sized (0.01 to 0.1%). The chain combines TRBV11-3 with TRBJ2-3; there is no DNA to check the TCRdb D call of TRBD1. The CDR3 contains 15 residues. Germline-derived CDR1 and CDR2 are SGHNT and YENEEA. The CDR3 here is CASSPLGGEVDTQYF. Supplemented by reference TRBV11-3 and TRBJ2-3, the full variable domain reads EAGVVQSPRYKIIEKKQPVAFWCNPISGHNTLYWYLQNLGQGPELLIRYENEEAVDDSQLPKDRFSAERLKGVDSTLKIQPAELGDSAVYLCASSPLGGEVDTQYFGPGTRLTVL.

The chain couples TRBV6-1 to TRBJ2-7; TCRdb gives TRBD1 as the D gene, but with no DNA this cannot be confirmed. The CDR3 is 14 amino acids. CDR1 and CDR2 (germline): MNHNS, SASEGT. CDR3 sequence reads: CASSLEGGSEKQYF.

Judged by frequency, this clonotype is medium-sized (0.01 to 0.1%). The rearrangement links TRBV27 to TRBJ1-6; the D call of TRBD1 rests on TCRdb alone, since no DNA is present to check it. Germline values: CDR1 MNHEY, CDR2 SMNVEV (reference sequence). There are 17 residues in the CDR3. CDR3 protein: CASSLTIPGQENSPLHF.

J is TRBJ1-1 and V is TRBV27; TCRdb proposes TRBD1, but this gene call is untestable without DNA. Germline assignment: CDR1 MNHEY and CDR2 SMNVEV (reference sequence). This CDR3 has 16 residues. CDR3 sequence: CASSFQGVMRNTEAFF.

By frequency, this clonotype is medium-sized (0.01 to 0.1%). The chain has TRBV19 and TRBJ2-2. Germline assignment: CDR1 LNHDA and CDR2 SQIVND (reference sequence). This CDR3 comprises 17 residues. CDR3 sequence: CASSIRIDILVTGELFF.

The rearrangement joins TRBV20-1 to TRBJ2-7; without DNA, the TCRdb call of TRBD1 cannot be checked. From germline, CDR1 is DFQATT and CDR2 SNEGSKA (reference sequence). The CDR3 totals 12 residues. The CDR3 spells CSARAARREQYF.

This chain joins TRBV20-1 and TRBJ2-2. Germline-derived CDR1 and CDR2 are DFQATT and SNEGSKA (reference sequence). CDR3 length: 13 amino acids. The CDR3 is CSARGRGTGELFF.

This clonotype is classed as medium-sized by frequency. CDR3 protein: CASSLAAGHGETQYF. This chain uses TRBV5-6 with TRBJ2-5; there is no DNA to check the TCRdb D call of TRBD2. This CDR3 is 15 amino acids long. The germline gives CDR1 SGHDT, CDR2 YYEEEE. Full variable domain (rest looked up from reference TRBV5-6 and TRBJ2-5): DAGVTQSPTHLIKTRGQQVTLRCSPKSGHDTVSWYQQALGQGPQFIFQYYEEEERQRGNFPDRFSGHQFPNYSSELNVNALLLGDSALYLCASSLAAGHGETQYFGPGTRLLVL.

This chain connects TRBV6-1 to TRBJ1-4; TCRdb lists TRBD1, though no DNA is available to test this call. The CDR3 contains 14 residues. CDR1 and CDR2 (germline): MNHNS, SASEGT. The CDR3 protein is CASTTGGLREKLFF.

The genes are TRBV7-9 and TRBJ2-3; TCRdb reports TRBD1, a call that lacks DNA to check it against. The CDR3 loop spans 14 amino acids. CDR1 is SEHNR, CDR2 FQNEAQ, per germline (reference sequence). The CDR3 loop is CASSLFPNTDTQYF.

The chain has TRBV6-2 or TRBV6-3 and TRBJ1-1; TCRdb picks TRBD1, but there is no DNA to check that call. The CDR3 covers 15 residues. The germline CDR1 and CDR2 sequences are MNHEY and SVGEGT. This CDR3 is CASRVQGARDTEAFF.